These T cell receptor beta chains were read from a single sample in a study of blood T cell repertoires in COVID-19. The repertoire was sequenced with immunoSEQ multiplex PCR; TCRdb's copy has only in-frame clones and lacks some. The sample has 120,000 to 150,000 clones; around 87% are singletons. Sequenced material: peripheral blood. These receptors were obtained from a woman aged 55-70 years with active COVID-19. Each CDR3 is given without its conserved first and last residue. Each record gives: J gene, V gene, CDR3 protein.

TRBJ1-1 | TRBV3-1/TRBV3-2 | ASSPSVQGASEAF
TRBJ2-1 | TRBV18 | ASSPMGTRGRAREQF
TRBJ1-1 | TRBV18 | ASSPLGSTTEAF
TRBJ2-7 | TRBV4-2 | ASSQERLAGVNEQY
TRBJ2-7 | TRBV28 | ASSSIPGLAVPYEQY
TRBJ2-3 | TRBV6-5 | ASSYIGTANTQY
TRBJ2-7 | TRBV7-2 | ASSAGTGGYEQY
TRBJ2-3 | TRBV3-1/TRBV3-2 | ASSQHQEDTQY
TRBJ1-4 | TRBV27 | ASAPRRNEKLF
TRBJ2-1 | TRBV4-1 | ASSIPRDSTYNEQF
TRBJ2-7 | TRBV6-2/TRBV6-3 | ASSSTLAAGPYEQY
TRBJ1-2 | TRBV15 | ATSRWTAGNIGYT
TRBJ2-5 | TRBV4-1 | ASSQGVAPQETQY
TRBJ1-2 | TRBV9 | ASSVDRYSGYGYT
TRBJ2-1 | TRBV28 | ASSSAGATNNEQF
TRBJ2-2 | TRBV25-1 | ASSEGILAHTGELF
TRBJ2-1 | TRBV7-6 | ASSERGLGPGEQF
TRBJ1-2 | TRBV11-2 | ASSLLSGNYGYT
TRBJ2-3 | TRBV10-3 | AISESPARTGGTDTQY
TRBJ1-5 | TRBV7-2 | ASSFSQGGYQPQH
TRBJ2-7 | TRBV27 | ASSLWPKPYEQY
TRBJ2-7 | TRBV6-4 | ASTSTGIPYEQY
TRBJ1-5 | TRBV30 | AWSVRENQPQH
TRBJ2-5 | TRBV10-3 | AISPGLQETQY
TRBJ2-1 | TRBV30 | AWRSGLAGGPGAKF
TRBJ2-5 | TRBV9 | ASSLDSGRETQY
TRBJ2-3 | TRBV6-2/TRBV6-3 | ASSYQASFTDTQY
TRBJ2-1 | TRBV5-8 | ASSLALLAGGSYNEQF
TRBJ2-1 | TRBV5-5 | ASSGAGGLYNEQF
TRBJ1-1 | TRBV19 | ASSIRGGEAF
TRBJ1-2 | TRBV10-3 | AISGDRGYGYT
TRBJ1-6 | TRBV10-3 | AISESMGGRGNSPLH
TRBJ2-7 | TRBV2 | ASSGGVGQY
TRBJ2-6 | TRBV5-1 | ASNPGRHSGANVLT
TRBJ2-1 | TRBV28 | ASSSGHIFDEQF
TRBJ2-6 | TRBV7-9 | ASSLGQSPNVLT
TRBJ2-2 | TRBV27 | ASKGQAFSNTGELF
TRBJ1-1 | TRBV6-5 | ASSTDRKAF
TRBJ1-6 | TRBV24-1 | ATSDTGTGTVGTPLH
TRBJ1-3 | TRBV19 | ASSYPGSGNTIY
TRBJ2-2 | TRBV12-3/TRBV12-4 | ASSLLAPGELF
TRBJ2-5 | TRBV4-2 | ASSQEWGRGETQY
TRBJ2-2 | TRBV5-1 | ASSLAGGYTGELF
TRBJ2-1 | TRBV4-3 | ASSHRDRDGNEQF
TRBJ1-2 | TRBV3-1/TRBV3-2 | ASSQRQGRYGYT
TRBJ2-5 | TRBV4-3 | ASSQAGYQETQY
TRBJ1-2 | TRBV28 | ASSLGDREFDYT
TRBJ2-1 | TRBV5-1 | ASSLGTSGTSSYNEQF
TRBJ1-3 | TRBV4-1 | ASSQGTGGTGNTIY
TRBJ2-7 | TRBV25-1 | ATRVSGSSYEQY
TRBJ2-1 | TRBV5-1 | ASSLDLGVDEQF
TRBJ2-7 | TRBV15 | ATSGTDTYEQY
TRBJ2-3 | TRBV9 | ASSPLSGSGINTQY
TRBJ1-2 | TRBV3-1/TRBV3-2 | ASTTRSGGGYT